Listed below are T cell receptor beta chains from one sample, sequenced in a study of CD8+CD57+ T cells in acquired aplastic anemia. TCRdb fed the reads into MiXCR, producing one record per CDR3 protein. The table includes some 220,000 distinct CDR3 sequences, 30% to 35% detected once. Sequenced input: sorted CD4+, CD8+, or CD8+CD57+ T cells (not recorded which) from PBMCs. These receptors originate from a human donor in good health, serving as a control. The CDR3 runs from the conserved cysteine through the conserved F or W. A D gene is named only where the DNA matches it firmly. Expanded clones are given a class, and other clones once, few, many or no size at all.

clone size	V gene	J gene	D gene	CDR3 protein	CDR3 DNA
many	TRBV24-1	TRBJ2-7	TRBD1	CATSDQDRREQYF	TGTGCCACCAGTGATCAGGACAGGCGGGAGCAGTACTTC
many	TRBV9	TRBJ2-2	TRBD2	CASSVGGRSNTGELFF	TGTGCCAGCAGCGTAGGCGGGAGGTCGAACACCGGGGAGCTGTTTTTT
few	TRBV18	TRBJ1-2	TRBD1	CASSPPPGQGFYGYTF	TGTGCCAGCTCACCCCCTCCGGGACAGGGATTCTATGGCTACACCTTC
many	TRBV14	TRBJ2-7	TRBD1	CASSQDPGQATYEQYF	TGTGCCAGCAGCCAGGACCCGGGACAGGCTACCTACGAGCAGTACTTC
NA	TRBV3-1	TRBJ1-1	NA	CASSRTRPDTKAFF	TGTGCCAGCAGCCGGACCAGACCAGACACTAAAGCTTTCTTT
many	TRBV6-1	TRBJ1-2	NA	CASSSDGTPHGYTF	TGTGCCAGCAGCTCAGACGGAACCCCCCATGGCTACACCTTC
few	TRBV13	TRBJ1-1	TRBD1	CASNPPFLDRVAEAFF	TGTGCCAGCAACCCCCCGTTTCTGGACAGGGTCGCTGAAGCTTTCTTT
many	TRBV7-3	TRBJ2-1	NA	CASSQNRDNEQFF	TGTGCCAGCAGCCAAAACCGGGACAATGAGCAGTTCTTC
NA	TRBV6-2/TRBV6-3	TRBJ2-7	TRBD1	CASSYNRGLWEQYF	TGTGCCAGCAGTTATAACAGGGGGCTGTGGGAGCAGTACTTC
NA	TRBV6-5	TRBJ1-3	NA	CASSYTGLANTIYF	TGTGCCAGCAGTTACACAGGGCTTGCAAACACCATATATTTT
NA	TRBV4-1	TRBJ2-2	NA	CASSQKLAGLNTGELFF	TGCGCCAGCAGCCAGAAACTGGCGGGACTGAACACCGGGGAGCTGTTTTTT
many	TRBV6-5	TRBJ1-2	NA	CASSPDGAYGYTF	TGTGCCAGCAGCCCAGACGGAGCCTATGGCTACACCTTC
NA	TRBV15	TRBJ2-5	NA	CATMGAGETQYF	TGTGCCACCATGGGGGCAGGGGAGACCCAGTACTTC
NA	TRBV19	TRBJ1-1	TRBD1	CASSPLFGTAGNTEAFF	TGTGCCAGTAGTCCTCTTTTTGGGACAGCCGGAAACACTGAAGCTTTCTTT